The entry that follows covers one TCR beta chain sequence. Its cognate antigen is unknown. This entry belongs to a study of beta chain features in type 1 diabetes. Study in general: Sorted cells examined across all samples numbered 107,917,701. Study observations and caveats: Patients with type 1 diabetes carried fewer insertions and had more deletions at their VDJ junctions. Possibly, sequencing cDNA over-represented cells that had high TCR expression levels. Across all four CD4+ subsets, people with type 1 diabetes showed modestly shorter TCRB CDR3s.

Reverse transcribing all isolated RNA meant expressed TCRB transcripts were sequenced. Clones were read by immunoSEQ multiplex PCR, and TCRdb kept only the in-frame ones, dropping some. The sample yields about 360,000 clones, about 12% seen once. This receptor was identified in a young man in good health. The sample was naive CD4+ T cells from blood.

As DNA, the CDR3 is TGTGCCAGCAGTCAAAGCCAGGGGGCGTTTGGCTACACCTTC. As protein: CASSQSQGAFGYTF. The V call is TRBV7-9, the J call TRBJ1-2; TRBD1 agrees at 8 bases. Germline V gives CDR1 SEHNR, CDR2 FQNEAQ (reference sequence). The ends lost 6 bases at V and 7 bases at J; junction bases unmatched: 10. The CDR3 has 14 residues.